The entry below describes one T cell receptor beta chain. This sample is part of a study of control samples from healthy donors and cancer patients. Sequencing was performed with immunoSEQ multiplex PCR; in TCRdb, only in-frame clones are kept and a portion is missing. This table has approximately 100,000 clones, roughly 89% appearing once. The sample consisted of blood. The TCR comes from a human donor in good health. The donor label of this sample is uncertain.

DNA for the CDR3: TGTGCCAGTAGAGGACTAGCGAGTATCACCGGGGAGCTGTTTTTT. The encoded protein is CASRGLASITGELFF. V gene TRBV19 combines with J gene TRBJ2-2; 9 bases map to TRBD2. The ends lost 6 bases at V and 4 bases at J; junction bases unmatched: 6. This CDR3 has 15 residues. Germline V gene lookup returns CDR1 LNHDA and CDR2 SQIVND (reference sequence).